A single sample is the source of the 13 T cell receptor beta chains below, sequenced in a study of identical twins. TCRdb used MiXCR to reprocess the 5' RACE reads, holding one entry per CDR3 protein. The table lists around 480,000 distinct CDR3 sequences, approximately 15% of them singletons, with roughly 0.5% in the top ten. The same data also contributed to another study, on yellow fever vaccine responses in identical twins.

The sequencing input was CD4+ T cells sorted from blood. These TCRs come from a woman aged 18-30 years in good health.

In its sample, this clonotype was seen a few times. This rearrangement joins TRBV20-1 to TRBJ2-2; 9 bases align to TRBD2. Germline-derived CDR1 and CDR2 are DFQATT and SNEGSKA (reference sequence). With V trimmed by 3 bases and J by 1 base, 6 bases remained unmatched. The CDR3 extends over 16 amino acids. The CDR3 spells CSASGSGSLNTGELFF. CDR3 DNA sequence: TGCAGTGCTAGCGGTAGCGGGAGCCTGAACACCGGGGAGCTGTTTTTT.

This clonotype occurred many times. CDR3 bases: TGCGCCAGCAGCTTGGCTGTGAACACTGAAGCTTTCTTT. It codes for CASSLAVNTEAFF. The chain couples TRBV5-1 to TRBJ1-1, with D uncertain. The CDR3 has 13 residues. Deletions cut 0 bases from V and 0 bases from J, with 3 bases between. Germline loops: CDR1 SGHRS, CDR2 YFSETQ.

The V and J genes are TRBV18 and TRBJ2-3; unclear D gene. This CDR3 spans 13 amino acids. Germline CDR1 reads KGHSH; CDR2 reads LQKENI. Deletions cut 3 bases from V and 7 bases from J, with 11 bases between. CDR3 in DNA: TGTGCCAGCTCACCTGGCTCGGATAATACGCAGTATTTT. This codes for CASSPGSDNTQYF.

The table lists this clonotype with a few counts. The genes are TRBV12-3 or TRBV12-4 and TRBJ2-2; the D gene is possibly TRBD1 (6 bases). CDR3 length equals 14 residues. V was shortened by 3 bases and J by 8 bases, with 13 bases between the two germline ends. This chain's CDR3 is CASSFYGQLGELFF. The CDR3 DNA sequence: TGTGCCAGCAGTTTCTATGGACAGCTAGGGGAGCTGTTTTTT.

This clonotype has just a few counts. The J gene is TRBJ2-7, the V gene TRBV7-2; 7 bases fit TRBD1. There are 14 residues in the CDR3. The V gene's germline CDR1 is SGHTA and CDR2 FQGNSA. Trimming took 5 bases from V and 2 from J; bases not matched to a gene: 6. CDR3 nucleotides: TGTGCCAGCAGCCGGGGACAGACCGCCTACGAGCAGTACTTC. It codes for CASSRGQTAYEQYF.

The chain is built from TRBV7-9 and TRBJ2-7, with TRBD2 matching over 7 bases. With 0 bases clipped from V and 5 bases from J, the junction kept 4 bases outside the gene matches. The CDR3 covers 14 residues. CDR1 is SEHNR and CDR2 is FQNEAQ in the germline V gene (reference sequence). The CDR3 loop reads CASSLAGGSHEQYF. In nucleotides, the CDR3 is TGTGCCAGCAGCTTAGCGGGGGGGAGCCACGAGCAGTACTTC.

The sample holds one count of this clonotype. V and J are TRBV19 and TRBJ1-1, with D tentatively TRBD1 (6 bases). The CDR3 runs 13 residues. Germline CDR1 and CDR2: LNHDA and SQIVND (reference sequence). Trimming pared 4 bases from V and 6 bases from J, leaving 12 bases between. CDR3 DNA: TGTGCCAGTAGTACAACAGGGTTCTCTGAAGCTTTCTTT. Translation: CASSTTGFSEAFF.

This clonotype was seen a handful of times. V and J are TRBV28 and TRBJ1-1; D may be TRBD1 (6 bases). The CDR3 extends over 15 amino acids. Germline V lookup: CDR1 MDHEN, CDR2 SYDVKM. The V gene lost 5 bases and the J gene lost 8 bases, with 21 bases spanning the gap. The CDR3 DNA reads TGTGCCAGCAGTCCGGGCCCAACAGGGATGCCCGAAGCTTTCTTT. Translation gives CASSPGPTGMPEAFF.

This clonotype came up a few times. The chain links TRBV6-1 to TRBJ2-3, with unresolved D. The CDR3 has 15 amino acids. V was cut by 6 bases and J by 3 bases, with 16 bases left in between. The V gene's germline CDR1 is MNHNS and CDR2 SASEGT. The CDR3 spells CASSESFWGTDTQYF. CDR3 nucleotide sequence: TGTGCCAGCAGCGAGAGTTTCTGGGGTACAGATACGCAGTATTTT.

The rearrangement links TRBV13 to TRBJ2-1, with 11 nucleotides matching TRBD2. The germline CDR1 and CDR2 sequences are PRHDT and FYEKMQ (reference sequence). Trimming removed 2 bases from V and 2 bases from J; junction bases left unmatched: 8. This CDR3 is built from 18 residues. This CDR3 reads CASSLRGLAGGAYNEQFF. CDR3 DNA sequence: TGTGCCAGCAGCTTAAGGGGGCTAGCGGGAGGCGCCTACAATGAGCAGTTCTTC.

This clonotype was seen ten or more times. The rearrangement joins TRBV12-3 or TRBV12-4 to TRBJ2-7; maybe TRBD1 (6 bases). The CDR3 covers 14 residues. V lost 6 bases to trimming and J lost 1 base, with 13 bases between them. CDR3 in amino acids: CASRGAGRSYEQYF. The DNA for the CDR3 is TGTGCCAGCAGGGGGGCCGGGCGGTCCTACGAGCAGTACTTC.

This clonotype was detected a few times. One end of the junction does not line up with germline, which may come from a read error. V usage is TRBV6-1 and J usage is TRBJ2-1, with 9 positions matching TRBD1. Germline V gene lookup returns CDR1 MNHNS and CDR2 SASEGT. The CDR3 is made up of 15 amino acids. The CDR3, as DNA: TGTGCCAGCTCTCTAACAGGGGGCTCCGACAATGAGCAGTTCTTC. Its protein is CASSLTGGSDNEQFF.

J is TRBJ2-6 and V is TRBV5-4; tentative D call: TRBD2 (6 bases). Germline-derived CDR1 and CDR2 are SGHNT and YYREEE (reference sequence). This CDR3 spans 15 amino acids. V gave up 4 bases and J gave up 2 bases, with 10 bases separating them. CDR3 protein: CASSGGTPGANVLTF. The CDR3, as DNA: TGTGCCAGCAGCGGAGGGACTCCTGGGGCCAACGTCCTGACTTTC.